The present TCR beta chain was sequenced within a study of OX40 agonist ivuxolimab in advanced cancers. Whole-study context: Each dose-escalation patient presented with hepatocellular carcinoma, melanoma, renal cell or head and neck cancer. Partial responses were observed in three patients, of whom one had hepatocellular carcinoma and two had cutaneous melanoma. Study-level findings and limits: Also present in some nonresponders was a low level of normalized T-cell clonal expansion. At 0.1 to 3.0 mg/kg, CD4+ and CD8+ blood T cells expanded clonally by week 6.

The CDR3 sequence is 18 residues long. Germline V gives CDR1 SEHNR, CDR2 FQNEAQ (reference sequence). V lost 5 bases, J lost 5 bases, and 14 bases stayed unmatched. Sequencing was performed with immunoSEQ multiplex PCR; in TCRdb, only in-frame clones are kept and a portion is missing. Of approximately 74,000 clones detected, about nine tenths appear once; the ten largest clones hold roughly 0.55%. A few counts support this clone. The antigen remains unidentified. The specimen was CD4+ or CD8+ T cells sorted from blood, collected in a trial of the OX40 agonist ivuxolimab. This chain links TRBV7-9 with TRBJ2-1; 11 bases line up with TRBD2. This receptor was taken from an adult with an advanced solid tumor such as melanoma, head and neck, liver or kidney cancer. CDR3 nucleotide sequence: TGTGCCAGCAGCACTAGACTAGCGGGAAGCTCAGTGGACAATGAGCAGTTCTTC. Protein: CASSTRLAGSSVDNEQFF.